This T cell receptor beta chain was captured by sequencing in a study of T-cell reconstitution after alpha-beta-depleted transplantation in children (dated by TCRdb to the mid-2010s). With regard to the full study: Using TCR repertoire profiling, the study followed T-cell immune reconstitution in a quantitative way in children after TCRalphabeta/CD19-depleted allogeneic hematopoietic cell transplantation.

This clonotype was recorded many times. The antigen it recognizes is unknown. No much larger clone exists at a distance of one base, and base qualities are not known. Including cysteine and phenylalanine, the CDR3 has 15 amino acids. Only CDR3 DNA is held: 45 bases, read in frame from base 1. The germline V gene gives CDR1 as MDHEN and CDR2 as SYDVKM. V drops 3 bases and J drops 0 bases, leaving 11 bases in between. The library was made by PCR. Sequenced on an Illumina HiSeq 2500. To normalize quantification of the TCRbeta repertoire, the TCR libraries were built with molecular barcoding that relied on unique molecular identifiers. The public sequencing data were trimmed at Q25 with fastp and processed into clonotypes with MiXCR by TCRdb, which kept only in-frame beta chains. Each entry merges the rows of one CDR3 protein and shows their most common DNA and genes. In this sample the table shows about 400,000 distinct CDR3 sequences, roughly 20% of which occur a single time. 3.8% of the sample comes from the top ten.

This chain is built from TRBV28 and TRBJ1-2; the D segment cannot be called with confidence. The source of this sequence is a human donor who donated a stem cell graft to a child with acute myeloid leukemia. The starting material was PBMCs from the stem cell graft donor, obtained from the stem cell graft. The DNA is as follows: TGTGCCAGCAGTTTCAGCAGGATAACTAACTATGGCTACACCTTC. Its translation reads: CASSFSRITNYGYTF.